This TCR beta chain was captured by sequencing in a study of blood T cell repertoires in COVID-19. Study-level information: The United States, Italy and Spain supplied acute and convalescent COVID-19 samples. From T cells, B-cell-depleted T cells, or PBMCs came the material, which was cDNA or gDNA.

Original processing methods: Amplification of reference gene primers provided the estimated nucleated cell counts. The table came from immunoSEQ multiplex PCR; TCRdb's copy has only in-frame clones and leaves some out. The V and J calls and the clone size are those of that table, but D and trimming were determined from the DNA. This table holds 150,000 to 200,000 clones, 90% to 95% found once. This CDR3 spans 13 amino acids. With 6 bases clipped from V and 8 bases from J, the junction kept 4 bases outside the gene matches. Looked up from germline, CDR1 is MDHEN and CDR2 is SYDVKM. The table lists this clone with a count of one. It was during active infection that Seattle patients were enrolled and then longitudinally followed.

This receptor was obtained from a woman aged 60-75 years with COVID-19, enrolled during active disease. The chain links TRBV28 to TRBJ1-4; 9 bases fit TRBD1. Sequencing was carried out using peripheral blood. CDR3 in DNA: TGTGCCAGCAGAGGGACAGGGAAAGAAAAACTGTTTTTT. It codes for CASRGTGKEKLFF.